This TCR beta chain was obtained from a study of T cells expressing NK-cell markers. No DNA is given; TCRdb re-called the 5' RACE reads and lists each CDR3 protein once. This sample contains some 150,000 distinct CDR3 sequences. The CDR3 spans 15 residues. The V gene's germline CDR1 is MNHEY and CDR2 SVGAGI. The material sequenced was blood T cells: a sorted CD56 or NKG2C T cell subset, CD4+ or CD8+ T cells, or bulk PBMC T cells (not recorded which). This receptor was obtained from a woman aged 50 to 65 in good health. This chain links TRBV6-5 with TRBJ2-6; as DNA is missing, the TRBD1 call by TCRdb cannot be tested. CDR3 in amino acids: CASRPGIGGANVLTF.